The 30 T cell receptor beta chains given below trace back to one sample, sequenced in a study of CD4 and CD8 cells across lung adenocarcinoma regions. TCRdb fed the PCR reads into MiXCR, producing one record per CDR3 protein. The table lists about 16,000 distinct CDR3 sequences, just under 55% of them singletons. Material for sequencing was CD8+ T cells from the center of a lung tumor. These receptors came from a female donor with lung adenocarcinoma. The CD4 and CD8 labels of this study may be unreliable.

The chain employs TRBV4-1 and TRBJ2-3; maybe TRBD2 (7 bases). The J call may be in error: the DNA end matches TRBJ2-7 better. Per germline, CDR1 MGHRA and CDR2 YSYEKL. CDR3 length equals 18 residues. The DNA for the CDR3 is TGCGCGAGTTGCCAAGCAGGCGGCGGGGGCGGTGACCCAGATACGCAGTACTTC. This codes for CASCQAGGGGGDPDTQYF.

This chain connects TRBV6-5 to TRBJ1-1; weak D call: TRBD1 (5 bases). CDR1 and CDR2 (germline): MNHEY, SVGAGI. The CDR3 extends over 13 amino acids. V shed 2 bases and J shed 4 bases, with 8 bases lying between them. CDR3: CASSYRRGTEAFF. For the CDR3, the DNA is TGTGCCAGCAGTTACCGGAGGGGCACTGAAGCTTTCTTT.

By its share, this clonotype is medium-sized. The chain recombines TRBV6-5 with TRBJ2-2, with D possibly being TRBD1 (6 bases). The V and J ends lost 8 bases and 7 bases respectively, with 14 bases between them. Germline V gene data show CDR1 as MNHEY and CDR2 as SVGAGI. CDR3 size: 13 residues. The chain's CDR3 is CASHRPRGGELFF. CDR3 bases: TGTGCCAGCCACAGGCCCAGGGGCGGGGAGCTGTTTTTT.

This clonotype was seen a few times. The V and J genes are TRBV6-1 and TRBJ2-4; 7 nucleotides line up with TRBD1. CDR3 length equals 16 residues. V lost 5 bases, J lost 13 bases, and 20 bases stayed unmatched. Looked up from germline, CDR1 is MNHNS and CDR2 is SASEGT. DNA of the CDR3: TGTGCCAGCAGTCCTAGGGGGCTGCGAGCCACAGATATGCAGTACTTC. Translating gives CASSPRGLRATDMQYF.

Comments on this clonotype: Its ends do not fully match the called genes, so a read error is possible. This chain joins TRBV10-3 and TRBJ2-5, with D perhaps matching TRBD1 or TRBD2 (6 bases each). The J call may be faulty, since TRBJ2-3 better matches the DNA end. The CDR3 length is 16 residues. The germline V gene encodes CDR1 ENHRY and CDR2 SYGVKD. CDR3 nucleotide sequence: TGTGCCTTCAGGGAGAACGGGGGCATTGACGCGGATACGCAGTATTTT. This gives the protein CAFRENGGIDADTQYF.

This chain joins TRBV6-1 and TRBJ2-4; TRBD1 or TRBD2 may be the D gene (5 bases each). Judging by the DNA end, TRBJ2-3 fits better; the J call may be wrong. The CDR3 is made up of 14 amino acids. Germline lookup yields CDR1 MNHNS and CDR2 SASEGT. The CDR3 coding sequence is TGTGGCGGCACGGGGCCGCGGGCCAAAGACACGCAGTATTTT. This translates into CGGTGPRAKDTQYF.

CDR3 coding DNA: TGTGCCTCCCAGGCTGTTAACACAGGTGAGCAGTATTTT. The encoded protein is CASQAVNTGEQYF. The rearrangement links TRBV6-1 to TRBJ2-2; the D gene is possibly TRBD1 (5 bases). The assigned J gene may be wrong: the sequence end matches TRBJ2-3 better. Germline V gene lookup returns CDR1 MNHNS and CDR2 SASEGT. The CDR3 consists of 13 residues.

The chain employs TRBV12-3 or TRBV12-4 and TRBJ1-6; D uncertain. This CDR3 is built from 14 residues. V lost 8 bases and J lost 5, with 13 bases in between. CDR3 DNA: TGTGCCAGCCGCCACCGGGAGAATAATTCACCCCTCCACTTT. Protein product: CASRHRENNSPLHF.

The V gene is TRBV27, the J gene TRBJ2-5; TRBD1 might be the D (6 bases). The CDR3 totals 14 residues. Looked up from germline, CDR1 is MNHEY and CDR2 is SMNVEV (reference sequence). The CDR3 spells CAGSGGGYPETQYF. In DNA, the CDR3 is TGTGCGGGCAGTGGGGGCGGGTACCCAGAGACCCAGTACTTC.

Concerning this clonotype: At one end the junction does not follow the germline gene, possibly because of a read error. The chain links TRBV6-1 to TRBJ2-3; 8 positions match TRBD2. Per germline, CDR1 MNHNS and CDR2 SASEGT. CDR3 length: 16 amino acids. CDR3 nucleotide sequence: TGTGCCAGCAGGGGTAGCGGGGACCGTGACACAGAGACGCAGTATTTC. Protein: CASRGSGDRDTETQYF.

V is TRBV10-1 and J is TRBJ1-1; 7 nucleotides agree with TRBD1. This CDR3 has 14 residues. Germline V gives CDR1 WNHNN, CDR2 SYGVQD (reference sequence). With 2 bases clipped from V and 6 bases from J, the junction kept 6 bases outside the gene matches. CDR3 DNA: TGCGCCAGCAGTGAGGCCGGGACAGCAGCTGAAGCTTTCTTT. Encoded protein: CASSEAGTAAEAFF.

The V gene is TRBV7-2, the J gene TRBJ2-3; no definite D call. Germline CDR1 SGHTA, CDR2 FQGNSA. The ends were cut back, 1 base at V and 6 bases at J, with 14 bases in the middle. This CDR3 contains 15 residues. The CDR3: CASSLGAAPSDTQYF. The CDR3 bases are TGTGCCAGCAGCTTAGGGGCTGCGCCTTCCGATACGCAGTATTTT. Filled out from reference TRBV7-2 and TRBJ2-3, the complete variable domain reads GAGVSQSPSNKVTEKGKDVELRCDPISGHTALYWYRQSLGQGLEFLIYFQGNSAPDKSGLPSDRFSAERTGGSVSTLTIQRTQQEDSAVYLCASSLGAAPSDTQYFGPGTRLTVL.

This clonotype has a handful of counts. The chain uses TRBV5-4 and TRBJ1-2, with a weak D call TRBD1 (5 bases). The CDR3 is 12 amino acids. Germline assignment: CDR1 SGHNT and CDR2 YYREEE (reference sequence). V was trimmed by 3 bases and J by 4 bases, leaving 7 bases between them. The CDR3 is CASSSDSYGYTF. The CDR3 nucleotides are TGTGCCAGCAGCTCTGACAGCTATGGCTACACCTTC.

Points on this clonotype: Sequence at one end of the junction differs from germline and may be a read error. The chain employs TRBV6-1 and TRBJ2-3, with D tentatively TRBD1 (5 bases). The CDR3 length is 16 residues. Germline V CDR1 and CDR2: MNHNS, SASEGT. The CDR3 region has the DNA TGTGCCAGCGCCGCCCTGGGCTGGTGGGGCACAGATACGCAGTATTTC. Translating gives CASAALGWWGTDTQYF.

In this sample, this clonotype turned up once. The gene calls are TRBV11-1 and TRBJ2-5, with D perhaps being TRBD1 or TRBD2 (6 bases each). The end of the DNA aligns better with TRBJ2-4, so the J call may be wrong. CDR1 and CDR2 from the germline V gene are SGHAT and FQDESV (reference sequence). The CDR3 runs to 18 residues. The CDR3 region has the DNA TGTGCCAGCAGCCGTGAGGGGGTGGGGGGCCGGGTCCAAGACATTCAGTACTTC. Its translation is CASSREGVGGRVQDIQYF.

This chain links TRBV6-1 with TRBJ2-3; 8 bases are a match to TRBD2. There are 14 residues in the CDR3. Germline-derived CDR1 and CDR2 are MNHNS and SASEGT. The CDR3 loop is CGVRGGRARDTQYF. The CDR3 nucleotides read TGTGGCGTCCGGGGGGGGCGGGCCAGGGATACGCAGTATTTT.

A remark on this clonotype: The junction departs from the called germline gene at one end, perhaps through a read error. The chain recombines TRBV10-1 with TRBJ2-3; D might be TRBD1 or TRBD2, each matching 5 bases. Germline CDR1 and CDR2: WNHNN and SYGVQD (reference sequence). There are 14 residues in the CDR3. The CDR3 sequence is CAGSGGSDTETQYF. The CDR3 DNA reads TGCGCGGGCAGTGGGGGAAGTGACACAGAGACGCAGTACTTT.

V gene TRBV6-1 combines with J gene TRBJ1-1, with D possibly TRBD1 on 5 matching bases. The CDR3 spans 14 residues. The germline CDR1 and CDR2 sequences are MNHNS and SASEGT. The V end lost 7 bases, the J end lost 1 base, and 13 bases lay between the germline ends. CDR3 amino acids: CASTAGPANTEAFF. The CDR3 DNA follows: TGTGCCAGCACGGCAGGGCCAGCGAACACTGAAGCTTTCTTT.

The gene calls are TRBV6-1 and TRBJ2-1, with D possibly TRBD1 on 5 matching bases. Germline V lookup: CDR1 MNHNS, CDR2 SASEGT. Trimming cost V 5 bases and J 8 bases, with 10 bases left between them. The CDR3 extends over 12 amino acids. CDR3 sequence: CASSTQGDEQFF. CDR3 bases: TGTGCCAGCAGTACCCAAGGGGATGAGCAGTTCTTC.

A remark on this clonotype: Sequence at one end of the junction differs from germline and may be a read error. The rearrangement links TRBV6-5 to TRBJ2-3, with D possibly being TRBD1 or TRBD2 (6 bases each). Looked up from germline, CDR1 is MNHEY and CDR2 is SVGAGI. The length of the CDR3 is 15 residues. CDR3 nucleotide sequence: TGTGCCAGGGGTTACGCGGGACGGGACACAGATACCCAGTATTTC. It is translated as CARGYAGRDTDTQYF.

In its sample, this clonotype is medium-sized. This chain uses TRBV6-5 with TRBJ2-5, with D unresolved. The DNA end favors TRBJ2-7, so the J call may be wrong. The germline V gene has CDR1 MNHEY and CDR2 SVGAGI. This CDR3 comprises 12 residues. The CDR3 DNA is TGTGCCAGCAGTTACGTCGGCGACGAGCAGTACTTC. It encodes CASSYVGDEQYF.

The CDR3 protein is CASSPTPGDQPQHF. The CDR3 DNA reads TGCGCCAGCAGCCCGACACCGGGTGATCAGCCCCAGCATTTT. The V and J genes are TRBV5-1 and TRBJ1-5; D call uncertain. Trimming removed 4 bases at V and 5 bases at J, with 13 bases between. The CDR3 length is 14 residues. CDR1 SGHRS and CDR2 YFSETQ come from the germline V gene.

This clonotype was counted many times. This sequence joins TRBV25-1 and TRBJ1-1, with D perhaps matching TRBD1 (5 bases). The germline CDR1 and CDR2 sequences are MGHDK and SYGVNS. The CDR3 is 16 amino acids. The germline V and J ends were trimmed by 5 bases and 0 bases, with 16 bases remaining between them. As DNA, the CDR3 is TGTGCCAGCAGTTGGGGGACGCCGAACATGAACACTGAAGCTTTCTTT. It codes for CASSWGTPNMNTEAFF. Filled out from reference TRBV25-1 and TRBJ1-1, the complete variable domain reads EADIYQTPRYLVIGTGKKITLECSQTMGHDKMYWYQQDPGMELHLIHYSYGVNSTEKGDLSSESTVSRIRTEHFPLTLESARPSHTSQYLCASSWGTPNMNTEAFFGQGTRLTVV.

This sequence joins TRBV6-1 and TRBJ2-3; D assignment may be TRBD1 or TRBD2 (6 bases each). Germline V gives CDR1 MNHNS, CDR2 SASEGT. The CDR3 consists of 17 residues. The germline V and J ends were trimmed by 2 bases and 12 bases, with 27 bases remaining between them. The CDR3, as DNA: TGTGCCAGCAGTGAACGGGAAGGGGGGAGCTCCAAAGATATTCAGTATTTT. This gives the protein CASSEREGGSSKDIQYF.

This clonotype was recorded at least ten times. CDR3 sequence (DNA): TGCGCCAGCAGCCTTGGGACAGGGGGTTCGCAAGAGACCCAGTACTTC. It yields the protein CASSLGTGGSQETQYF. The rearrangement uses TRBV4-1 and TRBJ2-5; the match to TRBD1 covers 11 bases. Looked up from germline, CDR1 is MGHRA and CDR2 is YSYEKL. V dropped 4 bases and J dropped 2; count of bases not matched to a gene: 6. The CDR3 length is 16 residues.

A word on this clonotype: One end of the junction is discordant with germline, which a read error may explain. The J gene is TRBJ2-1, the V gene TRBV6-1; 9 bases are shared with TRBD1. Germline values: CDR1 MNHNS, CDR2 SASEGT. The CDR3 covers 12 residues. The CDR3 DNA reads TGTGCCAGCAGTGAATATCGGACAGGGGCGTACTTC. It codes for CASSEYRTGAYF.

This clonotype was seen ten or more times. This chain joins TRBV7-2 and TRBJ1-2; no firm D call. Trimming removed 1 base from V and 6 bases from J, with 9 bases in between. In germline, CDR1 is SGHTA, CDR2 FQGNSA. The CDR3 length is 13 residues. This chain's CDR3 is CASSLGSSDGYTF. The CDR3 DNA follows: TGTGCCAGCAGCTTAGGCAGTTCGGATGGCTACACCTTC.

The V and J genes are TRBV6-1 and TRBJ2-4, with a tentative D call TRBD2 (6 bases). The germline V gene has CDR1 MNHNS and CDR2 SASEGT. This CDR3 has 15 residues. Deletions cut 11 bases from V and 12 bases from J, with 29 bases between. The CDR3 loop is CARGSGRGAKDTQYF. In DNA form, the CDR3 reads TGTGCCCGCGGCTCGGGGCGGGGAGCCAAAGACACTCAGTACTTC.

This clonotype was seen many times. The J gene is TRBJ1-4, the V gene TRBV10-3, with 7 positions matching TRBD1. The V and J ends lost 8 bases and 7 bases, in that order; junction bases with no gene match: 7. Germline assignment: CDR1 ENHRY and CDR2 SYGVKD. The CDR3 length is 13 residues. DNA for the CDR3: TGTGCCATCCGCAGGGGGAAGGGTGAAAAACTGTTTTTT. It specifies CAIRRGKGEKLFF.

The sample holds a few counts of this clonotype. The conserved closing phenylalanine or tryptophan is absent in this CDR3, likely reflecting a read error. DNA for the CDR3: TGTGCCAGCGGTTATGTGGGCTATGGCTACACCTTA. It specifies CASGYVGYGYTL. The V and J genes are TRBV6-5 and TRBJ1-2; no clear D gene. Germline assignment: CDR1 MNHEY and CDR2 SVGAGI. CDR3 length equals 12 residues.